This T cell receptor beta chain was identified in a study of cytotoxic CD8 clonotypes in ibrutinib-treated CLL. Germline V CDR1 and CDR2: MGHDK, SYGVNS. V lost 6 bases, J lost 7 bases, and 5 bases stayed unmatched. The CDR3 totals 14 residues. Using immunoSEQ multiplex PCR, the repertoire was profiled, and TCRdb retains in-frame clones only, with some absent. The table has some 290,000 clones, just under 80% seen once. The receptor's source is a human donor with chronic lymphocytic leukemia. The chain carries TRBV25-1 and TRBJ2-2, with 10 bases lining up with TRBD1. The material sequenced was PBMCs, taken before ibrutinib treatment. The CDR3: CASRRQGAVGELFF. DNA of the CDR3: TGTGCCAGCAGGCGACAGGGGGCGGTCGGGGAGCTGTTTTTT.